The entry below gives a single TCR beta chain sequence along with its context. Its cognate antigen is unknown. This record belongs to a study of regulatory T cells in long-lasting Graves disease. Construction of TCR beta libraries relied on iRepertoire HTBI primers and on Arm-PCR targeting CDR3 regions. TCRdb processed the multiplex PCR reads anew with MiXCR; each CDR3 protein has one entry. The sample includes roughly 500,000 distinct CDR3 sequences, around a fifth seen only once; the top ten take roughly 13%. V gave up 1 base and J gave up 2 bases; unmatched junction bases: 8. The CDR3 runs to 18 residues. CDR1 and CDR2 from the germline V gene are MGHRA and YSYEKL. Documented time point: persistent/refractory GD, antithyroid drugs over 5 years with positive TRAb. With RNA extracted from PBMCs as input, the TCR library was made. In each case, Graves' disease was diagnosed per American Thyroid Association guidelines. Enrollment of patients was through an endocrinology department in Xi'an, China.

Study-level findings and limits: Favored usage of TRBV28, TRBJ1-2 and TRBJ2-5 was recorded in persistent disease. For persistent Graves' patients, TCR diversity was lower than for newly diagnosed ones.

The source of this sequence is a female donor with Graves disease. The sequences come from peripheral blood mononuclear cells (PBMCs), collected when the disease was refractory, from a patient treated with antithyroid drugs. This chain links TRBV4-1 with TRBJ2-5; 12 bases fit TRBD2. CDR3 sequence reads: CASSQASGGEPSQETQYF. CDR3 in DNA: TGCGCCAGCAGCCAAGCTAGCGGGGGGGAACCTAGTCAAGAGACCCAGTACTTC.